The present TCR beta chain was sequenced within a study of shared clonotypes between healthy human individuals. Across the study: Donor ages ranged 18 to 49 years: a couple of women, a few men. CD4 naive and CD4 memory each took three plates per donor, while CD8 naive took two and CD8 memory one. Study-wide points: In this cohort, only blood was sampled, and tissue repertoires likely differ.

The CDR3 totals 15 residues. The germline gives CDR1 MNHEY, CDR2 SVGAGI. With V trimmed by 0 bases and J by 8 bases, 6 bases remained unmatched. Terminally differentiated effector memory CD45RA+ cells were left out of the naive CD8 fraction, which was CD45RO-negative and positively selected for CCR7. A word on this clone: Its antigen is still unknown.

Profiling relied on immunoSEQ multiplex PCR, and the TCRdb table lists in-frame clones only, not all of them. The table shows around 1.9 million clones, with just under 95% occurring only once. This receptor was identified in a young man in good health. Some clones in this sample may be carry-over from other donors' samples. The chain employs TRBV6-5 and TRBJ2-1; 8 bases are a match to TRBD1. The sequenced sample was naive CD8+ T cells from PBMCs. CDR3 sequence reads: CASSYSDRGGDEQFF. The CDR3 bases are TGTGCCAGCAGTTACTCAGACAGGGGCGGGGATGAGCAGTTCTTC.